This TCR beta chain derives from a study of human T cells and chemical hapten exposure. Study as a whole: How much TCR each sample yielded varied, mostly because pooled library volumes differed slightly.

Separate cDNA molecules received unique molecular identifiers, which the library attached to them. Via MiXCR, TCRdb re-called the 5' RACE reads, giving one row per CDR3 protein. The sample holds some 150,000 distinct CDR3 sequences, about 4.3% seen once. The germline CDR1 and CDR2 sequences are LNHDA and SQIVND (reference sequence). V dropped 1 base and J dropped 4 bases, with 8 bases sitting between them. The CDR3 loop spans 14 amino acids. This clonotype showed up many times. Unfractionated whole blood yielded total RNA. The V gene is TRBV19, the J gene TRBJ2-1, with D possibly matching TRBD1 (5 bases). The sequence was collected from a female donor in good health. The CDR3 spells CASSIVAGYNEQFF. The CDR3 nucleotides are TGTGCCAGTAGTATAGTGGCAGGGTACAATGAGCAGTTCTTC. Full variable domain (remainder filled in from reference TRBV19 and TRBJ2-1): DGGITQSPKYLFRKEGQNVTLSCEQNLNHDAMYWYRQDPGQGLRLIYYSQIVNDFQKGDIAEGYSVSREKKESFPLTVTSAQKNPTAFYLCASSIVAGYNEQFFGPGTRLTVL.